Listed here are 23 T cell receptor beta chains from one sample, sequenced in a study of cytomegalovirus exposure and HLA in healthy donors. PCR used 60 Vbeta primers and 13 Jbeta primers. Sequenced by immunoSEQ multiplex PCR; TCRdb stores in-frame clones only, minus some. The data show about 70,000 clones, 75% to 90% seen once. The sample was PBMCs. The receptors stem from a woman aged 25 to 39 in good health and CMV-seronegative.

V is TRBV6-5 and J is TRBJ2-2, with 10 bases identical to TRBD2. The V and J ends lost 10 bases and 3 bases, in that order; junction bases with no gene match: 8. Germline V gives CDR1 MNHEY, CDR2 SVGAGI. The CDR3 contains 15 residues. The CDR3 sequence: CATNLAGDYTGELFF. The CDR3 DNA reads TGTGCCACCAACCTAGCGGGAGACTACACCGGGGAGCTGTTTTTT.

V usage is TRBV7-8 and J usage is TRBJ1-5, with 7 bases identical to TRBD1. This CDR3 comprises 14 residues. The trim removed 4 bases at V and 6 bases at J, leaving 6 bases unmatched. Germline V gives CDR1 SGHVS, CDR2 FQNEAQ. CDR3 in DNA: TGTGCCAGCAGCTCTAACAGGGGTGTTCAGCCCCAGCATTTT. Protein: CASSSNRGVQPQHF.

V is TRBV7-2 and J is TRBJ1-2; TRBD1 is a possible D gene (6 bases). The CDR3 sequence is 16 residues long. Trimming left V 0 bases short and J 2 bases short, with 13 bases between. Germline loops: CDR1 SGHTA, CDR2 FQGNSA. CDR3 region: CASSLAGGGVNYGYTF. In DNA form, the CDR3 reads TGTGCCAGCAGCTTAGCGGGAGGGGGGGTAAACTATGGCTACACCTTC.

The gene calls are TRBV21-1 and TRBJ2-5; the D segment call TRBD2 is taken from the table without a DNA check. TRBV21-1 is deemed a pseudogene. The CDR3 has 14 amino acids. CDR3 region: CASPLGVPQETQYF. The CDR3 region has the DNA TGTGCCAGCCCCCTCGGGGTTCCCCAAGAGACCCAGTACTTC.

The V and J genes are TRBV4-1 and TRBJ2-7, with TRBD2 identical over 8 bases. V dropped 4 bases and J dropped 0; count of bases not matched to a gene: 8. Germline CDR1 and CDR2: MGHRA and YSYEKL. The length of the CDR3 is 16 residues. This CDR3 reads CASSRESSGSSYEQYF. As DNA, the CDR3 is TGCGCCAGCAGCCGAGAATCGAGCGGGAGCTCCTACGAGCAGTACTTC.

This rearrangement joins TRBV15 to TRBJ2-1; 12 bases align to TRBD2. This CDR3 is built from 16 residues. The germline V gene encodes CDR1 LNHNV and CDR2 YYDKDF (reference sequence). J gave up 9 bases and V 4 bases, and 10 bases lay outside the gene matches. This CDR3 reads CATSINLAGGSGEQFF. DNA of the CDR3: TGTGCCACCAGCATAAATCTAGCGGGAGGGTCTGGTGAGCAGTTCTTC.

The chain joins TRBV28 to TRBJ2-7; D uncertain. Trimming stripped 5 bases from V and 2 bases from J, with 7 bases between. This CDR3 contains 12 residues. Germline V lookup: CDR1 MDHEN, CDR2 SYDVKM. As DNA, the CDR3 is TGTGCCAGCAGTCTACGTCCCTACGAGCAGTACTTC. This encodes CASSLRPYEQYF.

This chain uses TRBV18 with TRBJ2-1, with 7 nucleotides matching TRBD1. Germline CDR1 and CDR2: KGHSH and LQKENI. With 3 bases clipped from V and 5 bases from J, the junction kept 4 bases outside the gene matches. This CDR3 region has 14 residues. CDR3 region: CASSPTGNNNEQFF. As DNA, the CDR3 is TGTGCCAGCTCACCGACAGGGAACAACAATGAGCAGTTCTTC.

The V and J genes are TRBV7-9 and TRBJ1-3; D call uncertain. Germline V lookup: CDR1 SEHNR, CDR2 FQNEAQ (reference sequence). This CDR3 comprises 14 residues. Trimming left V 2 bases short and J 5 bases short, with 10 bases between. The CDR3 region is CASSLWEARNTIYF. CDR3 DNA sequence: TGTGCCAGCAGCTTATGGGAGGCGAGAAACACCATATATTTT.

The chain has TRBV5-8 and TRBJ2-6, with 10 bases aligning to TRBD2. The CDR3 extends over 18 amino acids. Unmatched junction bases numbered 7, after V lost 4 bases and J lost 0 bases. In germline, CDR1 is SGHTS, CDR2 YDEGEE. CDR3 coding DNA: TGTGCCAGCAGCCCCATAGCGGGAGGTCCCTCTGGGGCCAACGTCCTGACTTTC. Residues: CASSPIAGGPSGANVLTF. The full variable domain, rest sourced from reference TRBV5-8 and TRBJ2-6, is EAGVTQSPTHLIKTRGQQATLRCSPISGHTSVYWYQQALGLGLQFLLWYDEGEERNRGNFPPRFSGRQFPNYSSELNVNALELEDSALYLCASSPIAGGPSGANVLTFGAGSRLTVL.

The chain recombines TRBV6-4 with TRBJ2-1; 11 bases agree with TRBD2. The CDR3 totals 16 residues. Unmatched junction bases numbered 10, after V lost 3 bases and J lost 9 bases. Germline V gives CDR1 MRHNA, CDR2 SNTAGT. In nucleotides, the CDR3 is TGTGCCAGCAGTGAAACTAGCGGGAGCAGACTGGGTGAGCAGTTCTTC. It specifies CASSETSGSRLGEQFF.

This chain uses TRBV9 with TRBJ1-3; the D gene is possibly TRBD1 (5 bases). Trimming took off 4 bases at V and 3 bases at J, with 17 bases between the two ends. The CDR3 loop spans 16 amino acids. Per the germline V gene, CDR1 is SGDLS and CDR2 is YYNGEE. The CDR3 spells CASSSSTVRVGNTIYF. The CDR3 bases are TGTGCCAGCAGCTCCTCGACAGTCAGGGTTGGAAACACCATATATTTT.

The sample holds a few counts of this clone. The CDR3 nucleotides are TGTGCCAGCAGTGACTCGAGCGGCTCCTACAATGAGCAGTTCTTC. Encoded protein: CASSDSSGSYNEQFF. The rearrangement joins TRBV6-4 to TRBJ2-1, with a possible D match to TRBD2 (5 bases). This CDR3 spans 15 amino acids. Germline V lookup: CDR1 MRHNA, CDR2 SNTAGT. V lost 0 bases to trimming and J lost 0 bases, with 6 bases between them.

The V and J genes are TRBV27 and TRBJ1-2; 8 positions match TRBD1. This CDR3 spans 14 amino acids. The germline V gene encodes CDR1 MNHEY and CDR2 SMNVEV (reference sequence). V lost 4 bases, J lost 1 base, and 2 bases stayed unmatched. The CDR3 coding sequence is TGTGCCAGCAGTTGGACAGGGAATAACTATGGCTACACCTTC. Protein product: CASSWTGNNYGYTF.

The genes are TRBV28 and TRBJ2-5; TRBD1 agrees at 8 bases. V lost 5 bases and J lost 2; bases outside the gene matches: 4. Germline lookup yields CDR1 MDHEN and CDR2 SYDVKM. CDR3 length: 14 amino acids. In DNA form, the CDR3 reads TGTGCCAGCAGTCAGGGGGCGGAGCAAGAGACCCAGTACTTC. Amino acids: CASSQGAEQETQYF.

The rearrangement uses TRBV19 and TRBJ1-5, with a weak D call TRBD1 (5 bases). Between the trimmed V and J ends, which lost 4 bases and 2 bases, there was a span of 21 bases. Looked up from germline, CDR1 is LNHDA and CDR2 is SQIVND (reference sequence). This CDR3 has 18 amino acids. The CDR3 DNA reads TGTGCCAGTAGTACCTGGGGTTCAGGGAAGGGTGGCAATCAGCCCCAGCATTTT. As protein: CASSTWGSGKGGNQPQHF.

V usage is TRBV2 and J usage is TRBJ2-3; TRBD1 agrees at 7 bases. The CDR3 is 16 amino acids. Germline V gene data show CDR1 as SNHLY and CDR2 as FYNNEI. Trimming removed 5 bases from V and 2 bases from J; junction bases left unmatched: 10. In nucleotides, the CDR3 is TGTGCCAGCAGTATATTTCCGGGACAGCCCACAGATACGCAGTATTTT. This translates into CASSIFPGQPTDTQYF.

The rearrangement uses TRBV11-1 and TRBJ2-5, with 8 positions matching TRBD1. Losses at the gene ends were 5 bases for V and 4 bases for J; bases not matched to a gene: 12. In germline, CDR1 is SGHAT, CDR2 FQDESV (reference sequence). The CDR3 extends over 16 amino acids. The CDR3 is CASSPRQGRFGETQYF. DNA for the CDR3: TGTGCCAGCAGCCCCCGACAGGGGCGATTCGGAGAGACCCAGTACTTC.

This chain links TRBV4-1 with TRBJ1-1; TRBD1 is a possible D gene (6 bases). Trimming shortened V by 1 base and J by 0 bases, and 9 bases separated the two germline ends. Germline V gene sequence: CDR1 MGHRA, CDR2 YSYEKL. This CDR3 spans 15 amino acids. This CDR3 reads CASSQAGVLNTEAFF. The CDR3 DNA is TGCGCCAGCAGCCAAGCAGGGGTCTTGAACACTGAAGCTTTCTTT.

The rearrangement joins TRBV6-1 to TRBJ2-3; the match to TRBD1 covers 8 bases. The CDR3 runs 15 residues. Trimming removed 1 base from V and 3 bases from J; junction bases left unmatched: 3. Germline assignment: CDR1 MNHNS and CDR2 SASEGT. CDR3 amino acids: CASSEGQGATDTQYF. The CDR3, as DNA: TGTGCCAGCAGTGAAGGCCAGGGGGCAACAGATACGCAGTATTTT.

This chain uses TRBV6-4 with TRBJ1-2; 7 bases are a match to TRBD1. The germline gives CDR1 MRHNA, CDR2 SNTAGT. The CDR3 length is 13 residues. V shed 4 bases and J 8 bases; nucleotides not matched to a gene: 7. CDR3 bases: TGTGCCAGCAGTGCCGTACAGGGGTCGGGCTACACCTTC. Translating gives CASSAVQGSGYTF.

This chain uses TRBV28 with TRBJ2-6; D unclear. CDR1 is MDHEN, CDR2 SYDVKM, per germline. The V and J ends lost 4 bases and 3 bases respectively, with 7 bases between them. The CDR3 is 14 amino acids. The CDR3 is CASSYTVGANVLTF. The CDR3 bases are TGTGCCAGCAGTTATACGGTTGGGGCCAACGTCCTGACTTTC.

This clone was detected once. This chain joins TRBV15 and TRBJ2-7, with 10 nucleotides matching TRBD2. Germline V lookup: CDR1 LNHNV, CDR2 YYDKDF (reference sequence). The junction had 9 bases not matched to a gene; V was cut back by 0 bases and J by 4 bases. The CDR3 covers 17 residues. CDR3 sequence (DNA): TGTGCCACCAGCAGAGAGACGGGGACTAGCGTCGCATACGAGCAGTACTTC. Its protein is CATSRETGTSVAYEQYF. Looking up the rest from reference TRBV15 and TRBJ2-7 gives the full variable domain: DAMVIQNPRYQVTQFGKPVTLSCSQTLNHNVMYWYQQKSSQAPKLLFHYYDKDFNNEADTPDNFQSRRPNTSFCFLDIRSPGLGDTAMYLCATSRETGTSVAYEQYFGPGTRLTVT.